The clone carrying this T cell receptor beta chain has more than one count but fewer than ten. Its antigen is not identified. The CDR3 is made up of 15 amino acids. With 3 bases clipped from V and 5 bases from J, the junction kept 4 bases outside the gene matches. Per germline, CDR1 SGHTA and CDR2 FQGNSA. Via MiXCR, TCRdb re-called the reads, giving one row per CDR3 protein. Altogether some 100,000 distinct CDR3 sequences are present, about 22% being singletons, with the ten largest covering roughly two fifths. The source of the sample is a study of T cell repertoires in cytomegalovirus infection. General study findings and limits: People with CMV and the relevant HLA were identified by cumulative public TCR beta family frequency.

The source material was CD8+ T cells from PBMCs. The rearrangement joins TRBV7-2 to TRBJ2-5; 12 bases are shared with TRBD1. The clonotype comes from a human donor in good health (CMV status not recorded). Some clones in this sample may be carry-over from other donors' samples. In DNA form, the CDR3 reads TGTGCCAGCAGCTTCGGGACAGGGGGCCGGGAGACCCAGTACTTC. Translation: CASSFGTGGRETQYF.